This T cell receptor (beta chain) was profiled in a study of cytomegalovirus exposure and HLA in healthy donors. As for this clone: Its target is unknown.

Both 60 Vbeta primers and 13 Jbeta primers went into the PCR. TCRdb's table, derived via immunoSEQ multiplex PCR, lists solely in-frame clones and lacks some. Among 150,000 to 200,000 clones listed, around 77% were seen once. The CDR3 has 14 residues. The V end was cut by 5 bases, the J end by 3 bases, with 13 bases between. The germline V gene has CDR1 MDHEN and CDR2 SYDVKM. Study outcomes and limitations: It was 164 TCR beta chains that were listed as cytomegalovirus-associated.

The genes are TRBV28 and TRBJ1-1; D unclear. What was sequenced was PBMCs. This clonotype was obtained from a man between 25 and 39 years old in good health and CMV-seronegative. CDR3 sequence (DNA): TGTGCCAGCAGTACGGGCCCCGGGGACACTGAAGCTTTCTTT. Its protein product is CASSTGPGDTEAFF.